This T cell receptor (beta chain) emerged from a study of T cells in Graves' hyperthyroidism and ophthalmopathy. Patients with uncontrolled infections, other autoimmune diseases, pregnancy or lactation were excluded. PBMCs were derived from around 10 ml fresh peripheral blood. The CDR3 runs to 15 residues. V was clipped by 6 bases and J by 1 base; unmatched bases: 7. Per the germline V gene, CDR1 is MDHEN and CDR2 is SYDVKM. In its sample, this clonotype was seen many times. The target antigen is unknown. Findings and caveats of the study: For ophthalmopathy, model prediction preceded onset by a median about 6.4 months.

Authors of the study amplified TCR beta CDR3 regions from RNA transcripts. A set of HTBI primers served as the primers for a first-round RT-PCR of the TCR CDR3. TCRdb processed the multiplex PCR reads anew with MiXCR; each CDR3 protein has one entry. The sample records approximately 400,000 distinct CDR3 sequences, approximately 19% being singletons. The chain employs TRBV28 and TRBJ2-7, with 9 positions matching TRBD1. Sequenced sample: blood. This TCR was sampled from a woman between 18 and 30 years old with Graves' hyperthyroidism. CDR3 protein: CASRTQGAPSYEQYF. The CDR3 DNA is TGTGCCAGCAGGACACAGGGGGCCCCTTCCTACGAGCAGTACTTC.